These T cell receptor beta chains were read from a single sample in a study of shared clonotypes between healthy human individuals. TCRdb's table, derived via immunoSEQ multiplex PCR, lists solely in-frame clones and lacks some. The repertoire holds fewer than 600,000 clones, with 79% as singletons. Material for sequencing was PBMCs. These receptor sequences come from a woman in her 40s in good health. Some clones in this sample may be carry-over from other donors' samples. Both conserved end residues are part of each CDR3. D genes are given only for firm matches. Rows give clone size only sometimes, using once, few, many, or a class for an expanded clone.

j_gene	v_gene	d_gene	abundance	CDR3aa	CDR3nt
TRBJ1-1	TRBV15	NA	NA	CATSIRGAHTEAFF	TGTGCCACCAGCATAAGGGGGGCGCACACTGAAGCTTTCTTT
TRBJ1-3	TRBV9	NA	NA	CASSVESSGNTIYF	TGTGCCAGCAGCGTAGAAAGCTCTGGAAACACCATATATTTT
TRBJ2-5	TRBV5-1	TRBD2	NA	CASSFTTSGQETQYF	TGCGCCAGCAGCTTTACTACTAGCGGCCAAGAGACCCAGTACTTC
TRBJ2-1	TRBV5-1	NA	NA	CASSLWSGGYNEQFF	TGCGCCAGCAGCCTATGGAGTGGGGGGTACAATGAGCAGTTCTTC
TRBJ2-5	TRBV28	NA	NA	CASSPPSGAETQYF	TGTGCCAGCAGCCCCCCCTCGGGAGCGGAGACCCAGTACTTC
TRBJ1-5	TRBV19	NA	few	CASKRVDSNQPQHF	TGTGCCAGTAAGCGGGTAGATAGCAATCAGCCCCAGCATTTT
TRBJ2-6	TRBV28	NA	many	CASKTSSGANVLTF	TGTGCCAGCAAAACCTCATCTGGGGCCAACGTCCTGACTTTC
TRBJ2-1	TRBV5-1	NA	NA	CASSWGQRTSVSYNEQFF	TGCGCCAGCAGCTGGGGACAGCGGACTAGTGTTTCCTACAATGAGCAGTTCTTC
TRBJ2-3	TRBV2	TRBD2	NA	CASGTSGSSPTDTQYF	TGTGCCAGCGGAACTAGCGGGAGTTCGCCTACAGATACGCAGTATTTT
TRBJ2-2	TRBV30	NA	NA	CAWSGRAGVNTGELFF	TGTGCCTGGAGTGGCCGGGCAGGGGTAAACACCGGGGAGCTGTTTTTT
TRBJ1-1	TRBV10-3	TRBD1	once	CAISEEPGQGRMNTEAFF	TGTGCCATCAGTGAGGAGCCGGGACAGGGGAGGATGAACACTGAAGCTTTCTTT
TRBJ1-1	TRBV6-1	NA	once	CASKRGVNTEAFF	TGTGCCAGCAAGAGGGGGGTGAACACTGAAGCTTTCTTT
TRBJ2-5	TRBV7-3	NA	once	CASARGAQETQYF	TGTGCCAGCGCCCGTGGGGCCCAAGAGACCCAGTACTTC
TRBJ1-5	TRBV7-2	NA	once	CASSFLGLDQPQHF	TGTGCCAGCAGCTTCTTGGGTCTGGATCAGCCCCAGCATTTT
TRBJ2-1	TRBV4-3	TRBD2	once	CASSQLSGRWSNEQFF	TGCGCCAGCAGCCAACTTAGCGGGAGATGGAGCAATGAGCAGTTCTTC
TRBJ2-5	TRBV19	NA	NA	CASSIGKQETQYF	TGTGCCAGTAGTATCGGGAAACAAGAGACCCAGTACTTC
TRBJ1-1	TRBV5-5	TRBD1	NA	CASSLNRGGLGEAFF	TGTGCCAGCAGCCTTAACAGGGGCGGGCTAGGGGAAGCTTTCTTT
TRBJ2-5	TRBV7-9	TRBD2	NA	CASSPTSVPQNRETQYF	TGTGCCAGCAGCCCGACTAGCGTCCCTCAAAACCGAGAGACCCAGTACTTC
TRBJ1-2	TRBV19	TRBD1	NA	CASSILQGNGYTF	TGTGCCAGTAGTATATTACAGGGGAATGGCTACACCTTC
TRBJ2-1	TRBV6-5	NA	NA	CASSYSSRGVNEQFF	TGTGCCAGCAGTTACTCGTCCAGGGGGGTCAATGAGCAGTTCTTC
TRBJ2-1	TRBV18	TRBD2	NA	CASSLTSGSYNEQFF	TGTGCCAGCTCACTAACTAGCGGCTCCTACAATGAGCAGTTCTTC
TRBJ2-7	TRBV7-9	NA	once	CASSLGEDRSYEQYF	TGTGCCAGCAGCTTAGGGGAGGACAGATCCTACGAGCAGTACTTC
TRBJ2-5	TRBV19	TRBD1	NA	CASSNLQGSGETQYF	TGTGCCAGTAGTAACCTACAGGGGTCGGGGGAGACCCAGTACTTC
TRBJ2-7	TRBV28	TRBD2	NA	CASSQPGLAGVYEQYF	TGTGCCAGCAGTCAGCCGGGACTAGCGGGAGTCTACGAGCAGTACTTC
TRBJ2-1	TRBV20-1	NA	NA	CSASRYNEQFF	TGCAGTGCTAGCAGGTACAATGAGCAGTTCTTC
TRBJ2-3	TRBV7-8	NA	NA	CASSFNRVTSYPDTQYF	TGTGCCAGCAGCTTTAACAGGGTGACTAGCTATCCAGATACGCAGTATTTT
TRBJ2-5	TRBV6-4	NA	NA	CASSDRGAETQYF	TGTGCCAGCAGTGATCGGGGGGCGGAGACCCAGTACTTC
TRBJ2-1	TRBV28	TRBD2	NA	CASSSGRNTRNEQFF	TGTGCCAGCAGTAGCGGGAGAAATACCCGAAATGAGCAGTTCTTC
TRBJ2-4	TRBV2	NA	NA	CASSDSGVNIQYF	TGTGCCAGCAGTGATAGCGGAGTAAACATTCAGTACTTC
TRBJ1-1	TRBV18	NA	NA	CASSPGGNTEAFF	TGTGCCAGCTCACCAGGAGGGAACACTGAAGCTTTCTTT
TRBJ1-4	TRBV30	TRBD1	NA	CAWSPSGGAALFF	TGTGCCTGGAGTCCATCAGGGGGGGCAGCCCTGTTTTTT
TRBJ2-5	TRBV10-3	TRBD2	NA	CAISEGTSARETQYF	TGTGCCATCAGTGAGGGGACTAGCGCCCGAGAGACCCAGTACTTC
TRBJ1-2	TRBV7-2	NA	NA	CATELGGTYGYTF	TGTGCCACGGAGCTCGGGGGGACCTATGGCTACACCTTC